The clone carrying this TCR beta chain came up many times. Sequencing libraries for TCR beta were prepared with iRepertoire HTBI primers and Arm-PCR of CDR3 regions. Via MiXCR, TCRdb re-called the multiplex PCR reads, giving one row per CDR3 protein. The profile shows a few hundred thousand distinct CDR3 sequences, about 13% of them singletons. The time point is: newly diagnosed GD, antithyroid drugs for less than 3 months. The authors made the TCR library using RNA they extracted from PBMCs. The sample originates from a study of regulatory T cells in long-lasting Graves disease. Turning to the study itself: Graves' patients with a new diagnosis had received antithyroid drugs under 3 months.

This same sample was also taken into another study, of T cells in Graves' hyperthyroidism and ophthalmopathy.

The material was peripheral blood mononuclear cells (PBMCs), obtained at new diagnosis, from a patient treated with antithyroid drugs. This receptor was obtained from a man aged 25 to 40 with Graves disease.

This CDR3 reads CASSENTNTEAFF. CDR3 bases: TGTGCCAGCAGTGAAAATACGAACACTGAAGCTTTCTTT. The rearrangement joins TRBV2 to TRBJ1-1, with D unresolved. Trimming stripped 2 bases from V and 1 base from J, with 5 bases between. The V gene's germline CDR1 is SNHLY and CDR2 FYNNEI. The CDR3 has 13 residues.